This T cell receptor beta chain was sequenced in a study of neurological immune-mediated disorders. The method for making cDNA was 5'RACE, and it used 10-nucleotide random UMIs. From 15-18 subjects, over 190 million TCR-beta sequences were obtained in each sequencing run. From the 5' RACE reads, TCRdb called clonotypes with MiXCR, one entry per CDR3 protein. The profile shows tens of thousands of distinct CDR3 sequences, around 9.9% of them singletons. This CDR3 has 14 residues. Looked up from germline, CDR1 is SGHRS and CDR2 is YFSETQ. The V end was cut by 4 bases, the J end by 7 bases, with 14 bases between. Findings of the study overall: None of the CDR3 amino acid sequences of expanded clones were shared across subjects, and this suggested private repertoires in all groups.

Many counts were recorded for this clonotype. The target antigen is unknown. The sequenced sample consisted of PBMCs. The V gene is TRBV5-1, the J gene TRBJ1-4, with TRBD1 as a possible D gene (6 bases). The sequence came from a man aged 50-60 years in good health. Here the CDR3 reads CASSRQGTGEKLFF. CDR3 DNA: TGCGCCAGCAGCCGGCAGGGGACGGGTGAAAAACTGTTTTTT.